Presented here are 25 T cell receptor beta chains from one specimen sequenced in a study of molecular identifiers for immune sequencing clone quantification. TCRdb fed the PCR reads into MiXCR, producing one record per CDR3 protein. Among about 510,000 distinct CDR3 sequences listed, 20% to 25% were seen once. Sequences were obtained from naive CD8+ T cells from blood, with Jurkat cell RNA spiked in. The subset denotes: FACS-sorted CD8+CD4-CCR7+CD45RA+ naive T cells. These TCRs come from a human donor in good health. Some libraries in this study had Jurkat cell RNA spiked in.

This clonotype was seen at least ten times. The chain employs TRBV24-1 and TRBJ2-1, with 9 bases lining up with TRBD2. Germline assignment: CDR1 KGHDR and CDR2 SFDVKD. V lost 2 bases, J lost 7 bases, and 8 bases stayed unmatched. This CDR3 contains 16 residues. CDR3: CATSDSASGTLNEQFF. The CDR3 bases are TGTGCCACCAGTGATTCGGCTAGCGGGACATTGAATGAGCAGTTCTTC.

This clonotype was seen more than once but under ten times. The chain has TRBV6-5 and TRBJ2-7; D might be TRBD1 (5 bases). Trimming removed 2 bases from V and 2 bases from J, with 13 bases in between. Germline loops: CDR1 MNHEY, CDR2 SVGAGI. CDR3 length equals 15 residues. The CDR3 bases are TGTGCCAGCAGTTACGCGACAGCGAATGCCTACGAGCAGTACTTC. Its protein product is CASSYATANAYEQYF.

This clonotype was counted between two and nine times. The genes are TRBV10-2 and TRBJ1-6; TRBD1 matches 7 bases. The V and J ends lost 6 bases and 9 bases, in that order; junction bases with no gene match: 11. The CDR3 loop spans 15 amino acids. Germline assignment: CDR1 WSHSY and CDR2 SAAADI. The CDR3 loop reads CASRGTVDKFSPLHF. The CDR3 nucleotides read TGCGCCAGCAGGGGGACAGTGGATAAGTTTTCACCCCTCCACTTT.

This clonotype came up a few times. The chain has TRBV27 and TRBJ2-4; D possibly corresponds to TRBD2 (5 bases). With 8 bases removed from V and 14 bases from J, the gap between germline ends came to 19 bases. CDR1 and CDR2 (germline): MNHEY, SMNVEV (reference sequence). The CDR3 sequence is 12 residues long. CDR3 loop: CASSGPTTREYF. The CDR3 DNA reads as TGTGCCAGCTCAGGCCCTACAACTAGGGAGTACTTC.

This clonotype was seen ten or more times. This chain joins TRBV6-5 and TRBJ1-1; D unresolved. CDR1 and CDR2 from the germline V gene are MNHEY and SVGAGI. The CDR3 is 13 residues long. Between the trimmed V and J ends, which lost 2 bases and 3 bases, there was a span of 7 bases. The CDR3 loop is CASSYRGYTEAFF. The DNA of the CDR3 is TGTGCCAGCAGTTACCGGGGTTACACTGAAGCTTTCTTT.

The sample holds many counts of this clonotype. The V gene is TRBV7-6, the J gene TRBJ2-3; 9 bases align to TRBD2. There are 19 residues in the CDR3. V dropped 3 bases and J dropped 0; count of bases not matched to a gene: 13. Germline lookup yields CDR1 SGHVS and CDR2 FNYEAQ. CDR3 region: CASSFLVREGPLSTDTQYF. The CDR3 DNA reads as TGTGCCAGCAGCTTTTTGGTGCGGGAGGGCCCCTTAAGCACAGATACGCAGTATTTT.

The chain combines TRBV5-3 with TRBJ2-7; 11 bases line up with TRBD1. TRBV5-3 is annotated as an ORF whose role is uncertain. The CDR3 covers 15 residues. Trimming removed 8 bases from V and 2 bases from J; junction bases left unmatched: 9. The CDR3 here is CASSKGQGAAYEQYF. Written as DNA, the CDR3 is TGTGCCAGCAGCAAAGGACAGGGGGCAGCCTACGAGCAGTACTTC.

In the case of this clonotype: A read error is possible here, since a much larger clone lies one base away. This CDR3 is CGVRTPNTGELFF. Written as DNA, the CDR3 is TGCGGCGTTAGGACACCGAACACCGGGGAGCTGTTTTTT. The rearrangement links TRBV29-1 to TRBJ2-2, with a tentative D call TRBD1 (5 bases). Germline-derived CDR1 and CDR2 are SQVTM and ANQGSEA. This CDR3 comprises 13 residues.

The V gene is TRBV7-9, the J gene TRBJ2-2; the D is unclear. The V gene's germline CDR1 is SEHNR and CDR2 FQNEAQ (reference sequence). There are 18 residues in the CDR3. The germline V and J ends were trimmed by 1 base and 0 bases, with 15 bases remaining between them. This chain's CDR3 is CASSLGISYSSNTGELFF. CDR3 coding DNA: TGTGCCAGCAGCTTAGGTATAAGTTATAGTTCGAACACCGGGGAGCTGTTTTTT.

Worth noting for this clonotype: Being one base from a much bigger clone, this may be a read error. The V gene is TRBV20-1, the J gene TRBJ1-5; the D is unclear. CDR3 length: 15 amino acids. CDR1 is DFQATT and CDR2 is SNEGSKA in the germline V gene (reference sequence). The CDR3 loop is CSARDVGASNRPQHF. The CDR3 DNA reads TGCAGTGCTAGAGACGTGGGTGCGAGCAATCGGCCCCAGCATTTT.

The chain combines TRBV24-1 with TRBJ2-1; 8 nucleotides line up with TRBD1. From germline, CDR1 is KGHDR and CDR2 SFDVKD. The CDR3 totals 13 residues. V dropped 3 bases and J dropped 9; count of bases not matched to a gene: 3. The chain's CDR3 is CATSDDRGFEQFF. CDR3 sequence (DNA): TGTGCCACCAGTGATGACAGGGGCTTTGAGCAGTTCTTC.

This clonotype has a count of ten or more. This chain links TRBV6-6 with TRBJ2-6; D perhaps matches TRBD1 (5 bases). Germline loops: CDR1 MNHNY, CDR2 SVGAGI (reference sequence). The CDR3 is 15 residues long. V was cut by 5 bases and J by 4 bases, with 12 bases left in between. CDR3 DNA: TGTGCCAGCAGTCCCACAGGAACAGGGGCCAACGTCCTGACTTTC. Translation gives CASSPTGTGANVLTF.

This chain connects TRBV7-9 to TRBJ1-2, with 7 bases identical to TRBD1. This CDR3 has 16 residues. V dropped 5 bases and J dropped 3; count of bases not matched to a gene: 12. The germline gives CDR1 SEHNR, CDR2 FQNEAQ (reference sequence). CDR3 amino acids: CASSGGEGARHYGYTF. The CDR3 DNA follows: TGTGCCAGCAGCGGAGGGGAGGGGGCGCGGCACTATGGCTACACCTTC.

This clonotype was recorded at least ten times. This CDR3 is CASSSGQGTEAFF. CDR3 DNA sequence: TGTGCCAGCAGTTCGGGACAGGGCACTGAAGCTTTCTTT. The chain uses TRBV9 and TRBJ1-1; 9 positions agree with TRBD1. CDR1 and CDR2 (germline): SGDLS, YYNGEE. This CDR3 has 13 amino acids. V was clipped by 5 bases and J by 4 bases; unmatched bases: 3. Variable domain in full (rest from reference TRBV9 and TRBJ1-1): DSGVTQTPKHLITATGQRVTLRCSPRSGDLSVYWYQQSLDQGLQFLIQYYNGEERAKGNILERFSAQQFPDLHSELNLSSLELGDSALYFCASSSGQGTEAFFGQGTRLTVV.

The CDR3 DNA reads TGTGCCAGCAGCCCGCTAGCGGGTCTCCGGGATGAGCAGTTCTTC. This sequence encodes CASSPLAGLRDEQFF. This chain uses TRBV7-9 with TRBJ2-1; TRBD2 agrees at 8 bases. The length of the CDR3 is 15 residues. The ends lost 5 bases at V and 8 bases at J; junction bases unmatched: 11. Germline V gene data show CDR1 as SEHNR and CDR2 as FQNEAQ (reference sequence).

This clonotype has just a few counts. This chain links TRBV25-1 with TRBJ2-7; 8 nucleotides agree with TRBD1. CDR3 size: 15 residues. From germline, CDR1 is MGHDK and CDR2 SYGVNS. The J segment lost 2 bases and the V segment lost 4 bases, leaving 7 bases of the junction unmatched. CDR3 sequence (DNA): TGTGCCAGCAGTGCCTGGGACAGGTCCACCTACGAGCAGTACTTC. Its protein product is CASSAWDRSTYEQYF.

Details on this clonotype: This may be a read error, as it is one base from a much larger clone. The V gene is TRBV4-1, the J gene TRBJ2-2, with 9 bases aligning to TRBD1. Trimming removed 4 bases from V and 4 bases from J; junction bases left unmatched: 7. Looked up from germline, CDR1 is MGHRA and CDR2 is YSYEKL. CDR3 length: 16 amino acids. Written as DNA, the CDR3 is TGCGCCAGCAGCCGACACAGGGGGCGCTTCACCGGGGAGCTGTTTTTT. It is translated as CASSRHRGRFTGELFF.

This clonotype was counted once. A much larger clone differs from this one at a single base, so this may be a read error. The CDR3 region is CASSPRRWVSGGAWDEQLF. CDR3 DNA sequence: TGTGCCAGCAGCCCCCGCCGTTGGGTGAGCGGGGGAGCTTGGGATGAGCAGCTCTTC. The rearrangement joins TRBV7-2 to TRBJ2-1, with TRBD2 matching 8 bases. Germline assignment: CDR1 SGHTA and CDR2 FQGNSA. This CDR3 region has 19 residues.

The chain couples TRBV5-6 to TRBJ1-1; TRBD1 aligns across 9 bases. This CDR3 has 16 residues. The V gene's germline CDR1 is SGHDT and CDR2 YYEEEE. Trimming at V came to 1 base and at J to 3 bases, leaving 7 bases not matched to a gene. CDR3 in amino acids: CASSLFAWTGDTEAFF. CDR3 bases: TGTGCCAGCAGCTTGTTCGCATGGACAGGGGACACTGAAGCTTTCTTT.

This clonotype has more than one count but fewer than ten. J is TRBJ2-7 and V is TRBV27; D is uncertain. The ends were cut back, 4 bases at V and 2 bases at J, with 15 bases in the middle. Germline assignment: CDR1 MNHEY and CDR2 SMNVEV (reference sequence). CDR3 size: 15 residues. The CDR3 nucleotides read TGTGCCAGCAGTTCTGTCTTACCACAGCCCTACGAGCAGTACTTC. This gives the protein CASSSVLPQPYEQYF.

This clonotype was seen only a few times. Here the CDR3 reads CSARGVAAPVTDTQYF. The CDR3 DNA sequence: TGCAGTGCGAGGGGAGTAGCAGCCCCGGTCACAGATACGCAGTATTTT. The rearrangement links TRBV20-1 to TRBJ2-3; either TRBD1 or TRBD2 may supply D (5 bases each). V was shortened by 6 bases and J by 2 bases, with 21 bases between the two germline ends. CDR1 and CDR2 (germline): DFQATT, SNEGSKA (reference sequence). The CDR3 consists of 16 residues.

This clonotype has just a few counts. The chain has TRBV28 and TRBJ2-7; D unclear. This CDR3 region has 14 residues. Germline CDR1 is MDHEN and CDR2 is SYDVKM. The V and J ends lost 8 bases and 2 bases respectively, with 16 bases between them. CDR3 amino acids: CASLNPIGAYEQYF. The CDR3 nucleotides read TGTGCCAGCCTAAACCCTATTGGAGCCTACGAGCAGTACTTC.

To note about this clonotype: This may be a read error, as it is one base from a much larger clone. The chain is built from TRBV11-2 and TRBJ2-3; no reliable D call. CDR1 and CDR2 from the germline V gene are SGHAT and FQNNGV. CDR3 size: 14 residues. CDR3 coding DNA: TGTGCCGGCAGCTTACTACCGCCCGAAGATACGCAGTATTTT. Protein sequence: CAGSLLPPEDTQYF.

The chain links TRBV25-1 to TRBJ1-4, with D possibly matching TRBD1 (5 bases). The ends were cut back, 1 base at V and 6 bases at J, with 12 bases in the middle. Germline CDR1 reads MGHDK; CDR2 reads SYGVNS. CDR3 length: 15 residues. In DNA, the CDR3 is TGTGCCAGCAGTGAATCCAGGGACGGTTATGAAAAACTGTTTTTT. Translating it yields CASSESRDGYEKLFF.

There are a few counts of this clonotype. DNA for the CDR3: TGCGCCAGCAGCCAAGTACAGGGAGACACTGAAGCTTTCTTT. Protein: CASSQVQGDTEAFF. This rearrangement joins TRBV4-1 to TRBJ1-1; D perhaps matches TRBD1 (6 bases). Germline V gene data show CDR1 as MGHRA and CDR2 as YSYEKL. V lost 1 base and J lost 3, with 9 bases in between. The CDR3 extends over 14 amino acids.